A selection of T cell receptor beta chains follows, all from one sample in a study of patients and donors after allogeneic stem cell transplantation. MiXCR was run by TCRdb on the RT-PCR reads, yielding one entry per CDR3 protein. The data hold fewer than 75,000 distinct CDR3 sequences, with about 14% observed a single time. The sequenced material came from blood, either unsorted or a sorted T cell fraction (not recorded which). The receptors shown here come from a human donor who was either an allogeneic HSCT recipient or a stem cell or donor lymphocyte infusion donor (not recorded which). It is not recorded whose cells these are; they may come from a transplant donor. CDR3s include the opening cysteine and the closing phenylalanine or tryptophan. The D gene is left open where the match is weak. Clone sizes are given selectively: once, few, many, or a class where the clone is expanded.

>TRBD2|TRBJ2-1|many|TRBV27
TGTGCCAGCAGTCAGGGACTAGATCGAAGTGAGCAGTTCTTC
CASSQGLDRSEQFF
>-|TRBJ2-7|few|TRBV10-3
TGTGCCATCAGTGATCCCGGGAGCTCCTACGAGCAGTACTTC
CAISDPGSSYEQYF
>-|TRBJ1-5|-|TRBV3-1
TGTGCCAGCAGCCATCAAAGCAGCAGGGGTAACCAGCCCCAGCATTTT
CASSHQSSRGNQPQHF
>-|TRBJ1-5|many|TRBV2
TGTGCCAGCAGGGTCGACGGAAGCAATCAGCCCCAGCATTTT
CASRVDGSNQPQHF
>-|TRBJ2-1|few|TRBV9
TGTGCCAGCAGCGTTTTGGCAGGGGCGAATGAGCAGTTCTTC
CASSVLAGANEQFF
>-|TRBJ2-1|-|TRBV20-1
TGCAGTGCCGACGTCGACTCCTACAATGAGCAGTTCTTC
CSADVDSYNEQFF
>TRBD2|TRBJ2-4|-|TRBV9
TGTGCCAGCAGTAGCGGGTGGGCAGTGTACTTC
CASSSGWAVYF
>-|TRBJ1-3|few|TRBV7-9
TGTGCCAGCAGCCGAGTCAGTTTTGGTCACACCATATATTTT
CASSRVSFGHTIYF
>TRBD2|TRBJ2-3|few|TRBV10-2
TGCGCCAGCCCGAAACTAGCGGGAGGGCCAAGGTGGAGCACAGATACGCAGTATTTT
CASPKLAGGPRWSTDTQYF
>-|TRBJ1-3|few|TRBV7-2
TGTGCCAGCAGCTCCCGAGACAGTCCCGGAAACACCATATATTTT
CASSSRDSPGNTIYF
>TRBD1|TRBJ2-7|few|TRBV20-1
TGCAGTGCTACAGGGACAGGTCACTACGAGCAGTACTTC
CSATGTGHYEQYF
>-|TRBJ2-3|few|TRBV25-1
TGTGCCAGCAGTGAAGTAGTGGCGGGACTCACAGATACGCAGTATTTT
CASSEVVAGLTDTQYF
>-|TRBJ2-3|few|TRBV20-1
TGCAGTGCAAACGGAGTCACAGATACGCAGTATTTT
CSANGVTDTQYF
>-|TRBJ1-5|many|TRBV5-1
TGCGCCAGCAGCTTGATTATAGAGGGAGTACCCTTCTGGTGCAATCAGCCCCAGCATTTT
CASSLIIEGVPFWCNQPQHF
>-|TRBJ1-5|few|TRBV10-3
TGTGCCATCAGTGAGAGTGGTACAGGGCCCAATCAGCCCCAGCATTTT
CAISESGTGPNQPQHF
>TRBD2|TRBJ2-5|few|TRBV5-8
TGTGCCAGCAGCGCACCTTTTAGCGGGAGCGGGGAGACCCAGTACTTC
CASSAPFSGSGETQYF
>TRBD2|TRBJ2-1|few|TRBV12-3/TRBV12-4
TGTGCCAGCAGACCCAGCGGGATCCCCTACAATGAGCAGTTCTTC
CASRPSGIPYNEQFF
>-|TRBJ2-7|few|TRBV6-6
TGTGCCAGCAGTTACCGGCCAGGGAGCTCCTACGAGCAGTACTTC
CASSYRPGSSYEQYF
>TRBD1|TRBJ1-1|many|TRBV3-1
TGTGCCAGCAGCCTGGACAGGTTGAACACTGAAGCTTTCTTT
CASSLDRLNTEAFF
>TRBD2|TRBJ2-1|-|TRBV5-1
TGCGCCAGCAGCCAACCGGGACTAGCGGAACGGGCTGGTGAGCAGTTCTTC
CASSQPGLAERAGEQFF
>-|TRBJ2-7|few|TRBV6-1
TGTGCCAGCACCATTATAGGGTACGAGCAGTACTTC
CASTIIGYEQYF
>-|TRBJ1-2|-|TRBV5-1
TGCGCCAGCAGCCCAGGGACCAACTCCAACTATGGCTACACCTTC
CASSPGTNSNYGYTF
>-|TRBJ1-1|many|TRBV7-2
TGTGCCAGCAGCTTACTGGGGAACACTGAAGCTTTCTTT
CASSLLGNTEAFF
>-|TRBJ1-1|many|TRBV10-3
TGTGCCATCAGATCATCCGCCGGACCGAACACTGAAGCTTTCTTT
CAIRSSAGPNTEAFF
>-|TRBJ2-7|few|TRBV12-3/TRBV12-4
TGTGCCAGCAGTTTAACCCTGGACTCCTACGAGCAGTACTTC
CASSLTLDSYEQYF
>-|TRBJ1-1|many|TRBV29-1
TGCAGCACTGGAGGGGGTGAACGGCGGGCTTTCTTT
CSTGGGERRAFF
>TRBD2|TRBJ2-3|-|TRBV7-7
TGTGCTAGCAGCTTAGCCCTAGCGGAAGGCACAGATACGCAGTATTTT
CASSLALAEGTDTQYF
>TRBD1|TRBJ1-5|-|TRBV5-5
TGTGCCAGCAGCTTGGGGACAGGGGAGGGCAATCAGCCCCAGCATTTT
CASSLGTGEGNQPQHF
>-|TRBJ1-4|-|TRBV7-9
TGTGCCAGCAGCATTCAGGGGCCGGCGGATGAAAAACTGTTTTTT
CASSIQGPADEKLFF
>-|TRBJ1-2|many|TRBV5-5
TGTGCCAGCAGCTTTATTCGGGAGTTGAACTATGGCTACACCTTC
CASSFIRELNYGYTF
>TRBD2|TRBJ2-1|-|TRBV15
TGTGCCACCAGCATAAGCGGGAGTATTGGGCCGTACAATGAGCAGTTCTTC
CATSISGSIGPYNEQFF
>TRBD1|TRBJ2-1|-|TRBV24-1
TGTGCCACCAGTGATTTTACCGGACAGGATGGCTCCTACAATGACCAGTTCTTC
CATSDFTGQDGSYNDQFF
>-|TRBJ2-7|-|TRBV21-1
TGTGCCAGCAGCAAAGCACAGGTTTCCTACGAGCAGTACTTC
CASSKAQVSYEQYF
>TRBD1|TRBJ2-5|many|TRBV5-1
TGCGCCAGCAGCTTGGAGACAGGGATATTGGAGACCCAGTACTTC
CASSLETGILETQYF
>-|TRBJ2-2|few|TRBV6-2/TRBV6-3
TGTGCCAGCAGTTACAACGTGGCAGAAATGAACACCGGGGAGCTGTTTTTT
CASSYNVAEMNTGELFF
>-|TRBJ2-3|-|TRBV11-3
TGTGCCAGCAGCCTGACCACCGGGCTTTCACCGTATTTT
CASSLTTGLSPYF
>TRBD1|TRBJ1-2|-|TRBV7-9
TGTGCCAGCAGCTTAGAGGGACAGGATTACACCTTC
CASSLEGQDYTF
>TRBD2|TRBJ2-3|medium-sized|TRBV5-1
TGCGCCAGCAGCTTGGTCCTAGCGGGGGGCACAGATACGCAGTATTTT
CASSLVLAGGTDTQYF
>-|TRBJ1-2|many|TRBV2
TGTGCCAGCAGTGTCACTGTTTGGAATGGCTACACCTTC
CASSVTVWNGYTF
>-|TRBJ1-2|many|TRBV14
TGTGCCAGCAGCCAAGATTGGGAGGGAACTAACTATGGCTACACCTTC
CASSQDWEGTNYGYTF
>-|TRBJ2-2|-|TRBV19
TGTGCCAGTAGCGAGAGGCTCGGGGAGCTGTTTTTT
CASSERLGELFF
>-|TRBJ2-3|few|TRBV15
TGTGCCACCAGCCCTAGTGGGAGTGGCACACATACGCAGTATTTT
CATSPSGSGTHTQYF
>-|TRBJ1-1|-|TRBV11-3
TGTGCCAGCACCGAGTCGGGCAGCATGAACACTGAAGCTTTCTTT
CASTESGSMNTEAFF
>-|TRBJ2-3|-|TRBV15
TGTGCCACCAGCAGAGAGGGCTTCGACACAGATACGCAGTATTTT
CATSREGFDTDTQYF
>TRBD1|TRBJ1-1|many|TRBV5-1
TGCGCCAGCAGCGTTACGGGACAGGAACTTTCCGAAGCTTTCTTT
CASSVTGQELSEAFF
>TRBD1|TRBJ2-7|-|TRBV7-9
TGTGCCAGCAGCTTAATCGGGCTGGACAGGGGGCTCAACGAGCAGTACTTC
CASSLIGLDRGLNEQYF
>-|TRBJ2-2|-|TRBV2
TGTGCCAGCACTGACAGGTGGGACACCGGGGAGCTGTTTTTT
CASTDRWDTGELFF
>TRBD1|TRBJ1-1|-|TRBV7-8
TGTGCCAGCAGCTTACCGCCGTTTGACAGGGTAGGGCCTGAAGCTTTCTTT
CASSLPPFDRVGPEAFF
>-|TRBJ1-6|many|TRBV5-1
TGCGCCAGCAGCACCCTTGGGGAAGGATCACCCCTCCACTTT
CASSTLGEGSPLHF
>-|TRBJ2-2|few|TRBV2
TGTGCCAGCAACCGGGACATACAAATGAACACCGGGGAGCTGTTTTTT
CASNRDIQMNTGELFF
>-|TRBJ1-1|few|TRBV20-1
TGCAGCGGGACATCTGGCACTGAAGCTTTCTTT
CSGTSGTEAFF
>-|TRBJ2-3|few|TRBV7-9
TGTGCCAGCAGCTTAGGGTCTAGCACAGATACGCAGTATTTT
CASSLGSSTDTQYF
>-|TRBJ2-2|few|TRBV7-2
TGTGCCAGCAGCTTATATATTCGCGCGGACAGCGCGAACACCGGGGAGCTGTTTTTT
CASSLYIRADSANTGELFF
>-|TRBJ2-7|-|TRBV20-1
TGCAGTGCTACAAAATCCAACTCCTACGAGCAGTACTTC
CSATKSNSYEQYF
>-|TRBJ1-2|many|TRBV7-6
TGTGCCAGCAGCTTACAGCCAGGCCACTATGGCTACACCTTC
CASSLQPGHYGYTF
>-|TRBJ2-1|medium-sized|TRBV20-1
TGCAGTGCCCAATACTCCCGCTACAATGAGCAGTTCTTC
CSAQYSRYNEQFF
>-|TRBJ2-1|few|TRBV27
TGTGCCAGCAGTTTACGTCTAGAATTGGGGGGCAATGAGCAGTTCTTC
CASSLRLELGGNEQFF
>-|TRBJ1-5|many|TRBV6-5
TGTGCCAGCAGGAACAGGGGCAATCAGCCCCAGCATTTT
CASRNRGNQPQHF
>TRBD1|TRBJ1-5|-|TRBV7-9
TGTGCCAGCAGCCCGGGACAGAATCAGCCCCAGCATTTT
CASSPGQNQPQHF